This TCR beta chain was sequenced for a study of pediatric ulcerative colitis. Germline V CDR1 and CDR2: LGHNA, YSLEER. The germline V and J ends were trimmed by 0 bases and 3 bases, with 6 bases remaining between them. The CDR3 runs 13 residues. Clones were sequenced by immunoSEQ multiplex PCR, and TCRdb holds only the in-frame ones, with some missing. The table lists roughly 64,000 clones, 86% of them singletons. The chain has TRBV4-3 and TRBJ2-7; D unresolved. The sample was blood. The clonotype was recovered from a boy under 18 with severe ulcerative colitis. The chain's CDR3 is CASSQDQSYEQYF. The CDR3 region has the DNA TGCGCCAGCAGCCAAGATCAAAGCTACGAGCAGTACTTC.